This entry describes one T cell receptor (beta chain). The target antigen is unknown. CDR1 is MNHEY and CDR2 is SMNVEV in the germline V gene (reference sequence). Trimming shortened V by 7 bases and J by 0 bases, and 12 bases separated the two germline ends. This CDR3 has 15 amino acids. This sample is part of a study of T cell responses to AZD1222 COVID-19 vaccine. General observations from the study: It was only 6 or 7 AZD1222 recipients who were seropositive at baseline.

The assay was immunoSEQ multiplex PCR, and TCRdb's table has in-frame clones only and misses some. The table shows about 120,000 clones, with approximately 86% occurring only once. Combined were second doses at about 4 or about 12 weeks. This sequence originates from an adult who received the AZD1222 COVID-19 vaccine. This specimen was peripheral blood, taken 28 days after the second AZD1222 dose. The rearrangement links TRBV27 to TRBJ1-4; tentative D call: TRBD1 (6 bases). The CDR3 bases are TGTGCCAGCAAGAGGGGGTCGGCAACTAATGAAAAACTGTTTTTT. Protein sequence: CASKRGSATNEKLFF.